The rows below give T cell receptor beta chains drawn from one sample of a study of T cells in Graves' hyperthyroidism and ophthalmopathy. TCRdb fed the multiplex PCR reads into MiXCR, producing one record per CDR3 protein. The table shows about 700,000 distinct CDR3 sequences, with roughly 45% occurring only once. The sequencing sample was made of peripheral blood or thyroid tissue (not recorded which). The source is an adult man with Graves' disease, either hyperthyroidism or ophthalmopathy (not recorded which). The CDR3 runs from the conserved cysteine through the conserved F or W. Each record gives: J gene, clone size, D gene, V gene, CDR3 DNA, CDR3 protein. A D gene is named only where the DNA matches it firmly. Rows may omit the clone size; those that give it use once, few, many or a size class.

J: TRBJ2-7; size: few; D: .; V: TRBV2; DNA: TGTGCCAGCAGTGACGGAGCGCCTCCCTACGAGCAGTACTTC; CDR3: CASSDGAPPYEQYF
J: TRBJ2-7; size: .; D: .; V: TRBV7-9; DNA: TGTGCCAGCAGCAGACAGCAGTACTTC; CDR3: CASSRQQYF
J: TRBJ1-5; size: .; D: .; V: TRBV19; DNA: TGTGCCAGTAGATCACCACGACAGGCGGGGAGCAATCAGCCCCAGCATTTT; CDR3: CASRSPRQAGSNQPQHF
J: TRBJ1-6; size: .; D: TRBD1; V: TRBV7-9; DNA: TGTGCCAGCAGCGAGGGACAGGGCCCCAATCAGCCCCTCCACTTT; CDR3: CASSEGQGPNQPLHF
J: TRBJ2-6; size: .; D: .; V: TRBV5-1; DNA: TGCGCCAGCAGCTTGGCACAGGCTAACGTCCTGACTTTC; CDR3: CASSLAQANVLTF
J: TRBJ2-7; size: many; D: .; V: TRBV7-9; DNA: TGTGCCAGCAGCTTAGGAGACGTGGGGGAGCAGTACTTC; CDR3: CASSLGDVGEQYF
J: TRBJ1-1; size: .; D: .; V: TRBV7-9; DNA: TGTGCCAGCATCCCAGGCGGGGGTTCCGGCACTGAAGCTTTCTTT; CDR3: CASIPGGGSGTEAFF
J: TRBJ1-4; size: few; D: .; V: TRBV20-1; DNA: TGCAGTGCAAAGAAGGCGGGGGCTGCGACTAATGAAAAACTGTTTTTT; CDR3: CSAKKAGAATNEKLFF
J: TRBJ1-2; size: .; D: TRBD1; V: TRBV24-1; DNA: TGTGCCACCAGTGACGCCGACAGGGTCCTCGGCTACACCTTC; CDR3: CATSDADRVLGYTF
J: TRBJ2-5; size: many; D: .; V: TRBV24-1; DNA: TGTGCCACCAGTGCGAGACAGCAAGAGACCCAGTACTTC; CDR3: CATSARQQETQYF
J: TRBJ2-7; size: many; D: .; V: TRBV13; DNA: TGTGCCAGCAGCTTAACCCCCTCCTACGAGCAGTACTTC; CDR3: CASSLTPSYEQYF
J: TRBJ2-7; size: .; D: TRBD1; V: TRBV20-1; DNA: TGCAGTGCTAGAGTCCCGACTAGTGGGACAGGCGAGCAGTACTTC; CDR3: CSARVPTSGTGEQYF
J: TRBJ2-2; size: once; D: .; V: TRBV7-9; DNA: TGTGCCAGCAGCCAAGTAGGGGGGGCCGGCGGCGGGGAGCTGCTTTTT; CDR3: CASSQVGGAGGGELLF
J: TRBJ2-7; size: once; D: .; V: TRBV7-3; DNA: TGTGCCAGCAGCCTCGGACAGTACGAGCAGTACTTC; CDR3: CASSLGQYEQYF
J: TRBJ1-1; size: many; D: TRBD1; V: TRBV10-3; DNA: TGTGCCATCAGTGATTGGGACAGGGGCGGCACTGAAGCTTTCTTT; CDR3: CAISDWDRGGTEAFF
J: TRBJ1-6; size: many; D: .; V: TRBV7-3; DNA: TGTGCCAGCAGCTTAACAGGGAGGGGTTCACCCCTCCACTTT; CDR3: CASSLTGRGSPLHF
J: TRBJ1-5; size: many; D: TRBD1; V: TRBV9; DNA: TGTGCCAGCAGCGCGACCGGGACAGGGGTTCAGCCCCAGCATTTT; CDR3: CASSATGTGVQPQHF
J: TRBJ1-1; size: few; D: .; V: TRBV10-3; DNA: TGTGCCAGCAGTGAAGTGGGTGTCACGAACACTGAAGCTTTCTTT; CDR3: CASSEVGVTNTEAFF
J: TRBJ1-3; size: many; D: .; V: TRBV20-1; DNA: TGCAGTGCCCAAGACTCTGGAAACACCATATATTTT; CDR3: CSAQDSGNTIYF
J: TRBJ2-1; size: .; D: .; V: TRBV20-1; DNA: TGCAGTGCTCCGGGCAAGGTGGGCCACAATGAGCAGTTCTTC; CDR3: CSAPGKVGHNEQFF
J: TRBJ1-1; size: .; D: .; V: TRBV7-9; DNA: TGTGCCAGCACCCCGGGATCTGGGGGGTCCAGGAACACTGAAGCTTTCTTT; CDR3: CASTPGSGGSRNTEAFF
J: TRBJ1-1; size: many; D: .; V: TRBV9; DNA: TGTGCCAGCAGCGTTTCGGCAGGGGTCCGAGGTGAAGCTTTCTTT; CDR3: CASSVSAGVRGEAFF